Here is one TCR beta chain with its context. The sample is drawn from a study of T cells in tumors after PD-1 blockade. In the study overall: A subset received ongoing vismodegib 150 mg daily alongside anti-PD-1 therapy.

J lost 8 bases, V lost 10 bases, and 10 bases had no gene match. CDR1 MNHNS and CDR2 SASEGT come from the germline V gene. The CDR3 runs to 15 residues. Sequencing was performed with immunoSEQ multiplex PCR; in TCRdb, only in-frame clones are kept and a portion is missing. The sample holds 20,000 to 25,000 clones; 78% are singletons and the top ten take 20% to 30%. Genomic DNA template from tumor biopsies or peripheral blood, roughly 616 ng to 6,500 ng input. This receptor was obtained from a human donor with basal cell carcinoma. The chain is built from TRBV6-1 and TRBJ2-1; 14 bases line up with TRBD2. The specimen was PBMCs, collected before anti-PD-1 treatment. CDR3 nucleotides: TGTGCCACCGCGCGGGGGACTAGCGGGGGATATGAGCAGTTCTTC. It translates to CATARGTSGGYEQFF.